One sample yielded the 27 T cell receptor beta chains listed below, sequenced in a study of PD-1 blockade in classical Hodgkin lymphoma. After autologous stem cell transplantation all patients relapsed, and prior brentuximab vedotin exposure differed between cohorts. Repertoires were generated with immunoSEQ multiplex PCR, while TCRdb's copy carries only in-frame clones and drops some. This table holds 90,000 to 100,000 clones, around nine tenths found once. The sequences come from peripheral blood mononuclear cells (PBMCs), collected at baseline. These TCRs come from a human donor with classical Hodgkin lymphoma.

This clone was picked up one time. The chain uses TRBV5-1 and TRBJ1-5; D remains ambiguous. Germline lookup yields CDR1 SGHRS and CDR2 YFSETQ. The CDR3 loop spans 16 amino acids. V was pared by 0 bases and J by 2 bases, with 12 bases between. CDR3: CASSLAGINGNQPQHF. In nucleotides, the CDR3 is TGCGCCAGCAGCTTGGCAGGTATCAACGGCAATCAGCCCCAGCATTTT.

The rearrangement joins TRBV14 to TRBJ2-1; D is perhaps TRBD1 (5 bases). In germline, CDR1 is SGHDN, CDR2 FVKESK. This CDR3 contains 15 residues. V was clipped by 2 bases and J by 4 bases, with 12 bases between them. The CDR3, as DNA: TGTGCCAGCAGCCAATGGACACTGGATTACAATGAGCAGTTCTTC. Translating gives CASSQWTLDYNEQFF. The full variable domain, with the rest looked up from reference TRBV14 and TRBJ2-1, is EAGVTQFPSHSVIEKGQTVTLRCDPISGHDNLYWYRRVMGKEIKFLLHFVKESKQDESGMPNNRFLAERTGGTYSTLKVQPAELEDSGVYFCASSQWTLDYNEQFFGPGTRLTVL.

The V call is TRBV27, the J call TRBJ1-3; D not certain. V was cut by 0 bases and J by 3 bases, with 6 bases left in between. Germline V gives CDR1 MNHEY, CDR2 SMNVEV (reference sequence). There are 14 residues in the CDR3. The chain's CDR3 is CASSLSEIGNTIYF. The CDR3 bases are TGTGCCAGCAGTTTATCAGAGATTGGAAACACCATATATTTT.

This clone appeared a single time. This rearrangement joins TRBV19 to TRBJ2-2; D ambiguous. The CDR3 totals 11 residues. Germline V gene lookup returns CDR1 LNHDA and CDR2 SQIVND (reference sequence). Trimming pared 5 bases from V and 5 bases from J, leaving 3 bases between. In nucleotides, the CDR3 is TGTGCCAGTAGTCAAACCGGGGAGCTGTTTTTT. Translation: CASSQTGELFF.

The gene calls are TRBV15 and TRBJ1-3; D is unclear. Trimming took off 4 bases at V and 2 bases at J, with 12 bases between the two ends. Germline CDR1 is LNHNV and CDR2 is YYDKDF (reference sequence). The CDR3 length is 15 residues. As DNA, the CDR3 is TGTGCCACCAGCATGTTTCTGAGCCCTGGAAACACCATATATTTT. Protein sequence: CATSMFLSPGNTIYF.

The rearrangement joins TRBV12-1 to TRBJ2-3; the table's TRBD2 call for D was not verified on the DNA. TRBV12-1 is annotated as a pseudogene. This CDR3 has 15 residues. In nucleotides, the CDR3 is TGTGCCAGCAGCTTTGTGTGGACTCCTATACGCAACCGGTATTTT. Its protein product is CASSFVWTPIRNRYF.

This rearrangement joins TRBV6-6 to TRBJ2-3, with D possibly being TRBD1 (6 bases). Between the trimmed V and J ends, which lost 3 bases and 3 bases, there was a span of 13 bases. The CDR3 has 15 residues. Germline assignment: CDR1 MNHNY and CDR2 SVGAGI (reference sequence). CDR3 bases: TGTGCCAGCAGTTATCTTGGGGGCCTAACAGATACGCAGTATTTT. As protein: CASSYLGGLTDTQYF.

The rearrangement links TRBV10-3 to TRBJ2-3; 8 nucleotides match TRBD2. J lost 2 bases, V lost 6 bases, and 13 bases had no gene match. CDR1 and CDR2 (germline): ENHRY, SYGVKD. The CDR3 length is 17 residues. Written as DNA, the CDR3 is TGTGCCATCAGCGGAGCGGGAGAGGTCCCCGACACAGATACGCAGTATTTT. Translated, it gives CAISGAGEVPDTDTQYF.

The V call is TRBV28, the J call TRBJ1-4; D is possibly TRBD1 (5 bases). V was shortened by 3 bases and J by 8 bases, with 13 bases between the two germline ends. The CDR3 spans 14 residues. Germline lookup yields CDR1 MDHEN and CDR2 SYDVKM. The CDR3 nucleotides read TGTGCCAGCAGTTTCCGGGACTTATACGAAAAACTGTTTTTT. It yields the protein CASSFRDLYEKLFF.

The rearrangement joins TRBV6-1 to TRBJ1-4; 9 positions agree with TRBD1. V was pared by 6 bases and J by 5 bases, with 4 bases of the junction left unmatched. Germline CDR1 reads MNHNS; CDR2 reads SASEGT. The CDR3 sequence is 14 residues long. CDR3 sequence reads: CASRGTGLNEKLFF. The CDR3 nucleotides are TGTGCCAGCAGGGGGACAGGGTTGAATGAAAAACTGTTTTTT.

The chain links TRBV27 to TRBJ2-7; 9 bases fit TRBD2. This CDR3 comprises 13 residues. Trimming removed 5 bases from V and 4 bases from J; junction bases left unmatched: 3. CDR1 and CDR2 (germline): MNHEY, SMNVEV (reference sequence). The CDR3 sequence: CASSPGLAYEQYF. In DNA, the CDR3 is TGTGCCAGCAGTCCGGGACTAGCTTACGAGCAGTACTTC.

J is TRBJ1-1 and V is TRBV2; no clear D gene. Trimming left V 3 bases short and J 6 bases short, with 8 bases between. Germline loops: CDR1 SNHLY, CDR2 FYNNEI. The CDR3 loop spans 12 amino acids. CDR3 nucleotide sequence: TGTGCCAGCAGTGACCCCCCCGCTGAAGCTTTCTTT. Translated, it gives CASSDPPAEAFF. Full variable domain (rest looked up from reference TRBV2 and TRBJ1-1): EPEVTQTPSHQVTQMGQEVILRCVPISNHLYFYWYRQILGQKVEFLVSFYNNEISEKSEIFDDQFSVERPDGSNFTLKIRSTKLEDSAMYFCASSDPPAEAFFGQGTRLTVV.

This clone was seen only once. The chain's CDR3 is CASSYRRGHEAFF. The CDR3 DNA reads TGTGCCAGCAGCTACCGACGGGGGCATGAAGCTTTCTTT. The chain joins TRBV11-3 to TRBJ1-1; possibly TRBD1 for D (6 bases). Germline loops: CDR1 SGHNT, CDR2 YENEEA. This CDR3 spans 13 amino acids. The V and J ends lost 4 bases and 7 bases respectively, with 13 bases between them.

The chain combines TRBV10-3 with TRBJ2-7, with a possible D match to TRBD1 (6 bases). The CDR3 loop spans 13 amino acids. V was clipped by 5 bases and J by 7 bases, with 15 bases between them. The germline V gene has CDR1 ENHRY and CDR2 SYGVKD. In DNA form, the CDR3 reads TGTGCCATCAGTCCAGGGGCTACTAATGAGCAGTACTTC. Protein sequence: CAISPGATNEQYF.

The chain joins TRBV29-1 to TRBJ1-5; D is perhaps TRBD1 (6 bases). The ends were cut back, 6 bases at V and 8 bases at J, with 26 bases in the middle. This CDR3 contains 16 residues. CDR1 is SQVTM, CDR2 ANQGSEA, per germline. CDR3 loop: CSVILRGEGSPKPQHF. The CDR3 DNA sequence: TGCAGCGTGATTTTGAGGGGGGAAGGAAGTCCCAAGCCCCAGCATTTT. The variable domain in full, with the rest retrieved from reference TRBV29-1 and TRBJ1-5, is SAVISQKPSRDICQRGTSLTIQCQVDSQVTMMFWYRQQPGQSLTLIATANQGSEATYESGFVIDKFPISRPNLTFSTLTVSNMSPEDSSIYLCSVILRGEGSPKPQHFGDGTRLSIL.

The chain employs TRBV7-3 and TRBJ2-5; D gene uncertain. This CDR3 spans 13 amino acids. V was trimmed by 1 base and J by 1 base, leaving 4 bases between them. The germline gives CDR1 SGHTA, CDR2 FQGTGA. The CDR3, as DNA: TGTGCCAGCAGCTTAATCGTCCAAGAGACCCAGTACTTC. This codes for CASSLIVQETQYF.

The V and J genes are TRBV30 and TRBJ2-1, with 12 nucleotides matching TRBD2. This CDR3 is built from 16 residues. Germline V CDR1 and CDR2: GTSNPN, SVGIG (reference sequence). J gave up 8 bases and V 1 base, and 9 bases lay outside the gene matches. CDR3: CAWSAAIRLAGDEQFF. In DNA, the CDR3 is TGTGCCTGGAGTGCGGCTATAAGACTAGCGGGAGATGAGCAGTTCTTC.

The CDR3 sequence is CASRLTSGLYEQYF. The CDR3 DNA sequence: TGTGCCAGCAGGTTGACTAGCGGCCTCTACGAGCAGTACTTC. The chain uses TRBV27 and TRBJ2-5, with 9 bases lining up with TRBD2. TRBJ2-7 matches the DNA end more closely, so the J call is doubtful. Germline V CDR1 and CDR2: MNHEY, SMNVEV (reference sequence). CDR3 length: 14 residues.

The CDR3 nucleotides are TGTGCCAGCATGGCTAGCGGGAGGGAGGAGACCCAGTACTTC. Translation gives CASMASGREETQYF. V and J are TRBV27 and TRBJ2-5; 12 bases line up with TRBD2. Trimming took 7 bases from V and 5 from J; bases not matched to a gene: 5. This CDR3 comprises 14 residues. Germline CDR1 reads MNHEY; CDR2 reads SMNVEV (reference sequence).

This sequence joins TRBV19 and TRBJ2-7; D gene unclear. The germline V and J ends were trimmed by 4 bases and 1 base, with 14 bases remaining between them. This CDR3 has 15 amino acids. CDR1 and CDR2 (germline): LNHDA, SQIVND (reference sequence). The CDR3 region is CASSTGPLSSYEQYF. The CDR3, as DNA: TGTGCCAGTAGTACAGGCCCTCTCTCTTCCTACGAGCAGTACTTC. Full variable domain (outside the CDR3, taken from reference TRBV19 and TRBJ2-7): DGGITQSPKYLFRKEGQNVTLSCEQNLNHDAMYWYRQDPGQGLRLIYYSQIVNDFQKGDIAEGYSVSREKKESFPLTVTSAQKNPTAFYLCASSTGPLSSYEQYFGPGTRLTVT.

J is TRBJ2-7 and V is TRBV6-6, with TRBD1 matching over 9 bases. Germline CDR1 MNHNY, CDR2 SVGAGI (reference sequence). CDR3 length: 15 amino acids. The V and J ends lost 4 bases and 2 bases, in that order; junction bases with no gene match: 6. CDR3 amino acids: CASSFADRGAYEQYF. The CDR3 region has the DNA TGTGCCAGCAGTTTTGCAGACAGGGGGGCCTACGAGCAGTACTTC.

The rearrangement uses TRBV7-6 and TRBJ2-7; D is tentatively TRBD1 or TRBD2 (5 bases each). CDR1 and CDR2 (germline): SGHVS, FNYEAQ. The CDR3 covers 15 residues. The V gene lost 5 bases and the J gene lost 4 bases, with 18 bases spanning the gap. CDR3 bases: TGTGCCAGCAGCCAAATACGGGACCCGTCTTACGAGCAGTACTTC. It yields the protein CASSQIRDPSYEQYF. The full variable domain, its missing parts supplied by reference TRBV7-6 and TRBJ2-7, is GAGVSQSPRYKVTKRGQDVALRCDPISGHVSLYWYRQALGQGPEFLTYFNYEAQQDKSGLPNDRFSAERPEGSISTLTIQRTEQRDSAMYRCASSQIRDPSYEQYFGPGTRLTVT.

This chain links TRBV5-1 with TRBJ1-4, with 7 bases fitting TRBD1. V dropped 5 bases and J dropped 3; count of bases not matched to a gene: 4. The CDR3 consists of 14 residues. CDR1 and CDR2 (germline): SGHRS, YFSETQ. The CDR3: CASRLDRSNEKLFF. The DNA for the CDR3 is TGCGCCAGCAGGCTGGACAGGTCTAATGAAAAACTGTTTTTT. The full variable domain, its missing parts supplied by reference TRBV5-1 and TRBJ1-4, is KAGVTQTPRYLIKTRGQQVTLSCSPISGHRSVSWYQQTPGQGLQFLFEYFSETQRNKGNFPGRFSGRQFSNSRSEMNVSTLELGDSALYLCASRLDRSNEKLFFGSGTQLSVL.

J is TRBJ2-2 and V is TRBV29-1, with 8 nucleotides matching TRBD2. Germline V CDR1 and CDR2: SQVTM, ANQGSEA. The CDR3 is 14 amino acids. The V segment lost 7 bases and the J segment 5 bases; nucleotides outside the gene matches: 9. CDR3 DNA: TGCAGCGCTGGTTTGTTAGCGGGAACCGGGGAGCTGTTTTTT. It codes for CSAGLLAGTGELFF.

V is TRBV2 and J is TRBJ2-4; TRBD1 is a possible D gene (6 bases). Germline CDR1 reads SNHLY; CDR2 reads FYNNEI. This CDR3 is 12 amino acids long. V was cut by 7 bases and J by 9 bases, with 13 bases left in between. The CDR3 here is CASTRQDSIQYF. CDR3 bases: TGTGCCAGCACACGACAGGACAGCATTCAGTACTTC.

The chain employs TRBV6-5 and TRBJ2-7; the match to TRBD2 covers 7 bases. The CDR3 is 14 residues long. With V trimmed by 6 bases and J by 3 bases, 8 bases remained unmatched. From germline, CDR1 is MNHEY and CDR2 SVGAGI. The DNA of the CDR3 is TGTGCCAGCAGCCGAGCGGGGCGCATCTACGAGCAGTACTTC. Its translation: CASSRAGRIYEQYF.

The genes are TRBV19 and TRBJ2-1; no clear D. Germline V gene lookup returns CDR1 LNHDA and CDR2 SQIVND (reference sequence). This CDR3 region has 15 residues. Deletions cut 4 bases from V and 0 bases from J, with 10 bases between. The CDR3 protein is CASSTSRSSYNEQFF. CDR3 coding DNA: TGTGCCAGTAGTACTTCAAGGAGCTCCTACAATGAGCAGTTCTTC.